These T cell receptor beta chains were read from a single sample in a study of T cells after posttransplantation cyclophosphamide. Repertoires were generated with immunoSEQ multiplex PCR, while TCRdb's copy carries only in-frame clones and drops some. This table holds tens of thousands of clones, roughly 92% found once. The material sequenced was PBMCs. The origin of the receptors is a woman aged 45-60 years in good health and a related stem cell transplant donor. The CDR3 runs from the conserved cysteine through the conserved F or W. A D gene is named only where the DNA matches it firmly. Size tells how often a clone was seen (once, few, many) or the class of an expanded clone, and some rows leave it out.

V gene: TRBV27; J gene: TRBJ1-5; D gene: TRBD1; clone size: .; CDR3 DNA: TGTGCCAGCAGTTTATCCCAGGGGGCCTATCAGCCCCAGCATTTT; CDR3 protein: CASSLSQGAYQPQHF
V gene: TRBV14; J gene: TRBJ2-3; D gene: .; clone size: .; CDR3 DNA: TGTGCCAGCAGCCCCCGGACAGTCACAGATACGCAGTATTTT; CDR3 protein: CASSPRTVTDTQYF
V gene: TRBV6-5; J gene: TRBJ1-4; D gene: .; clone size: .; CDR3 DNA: TGTGCCAGCAGTTTGACGCAGGGCACTGAAAAACTGTTTTTT; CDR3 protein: CASSLTQGTEKLFF
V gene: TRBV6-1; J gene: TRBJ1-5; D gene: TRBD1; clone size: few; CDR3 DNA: TGTGCCAGCAGATCCACAGGGACAGAACAGCCCCAGCATTTT; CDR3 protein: CASRSTGTEQPQHF
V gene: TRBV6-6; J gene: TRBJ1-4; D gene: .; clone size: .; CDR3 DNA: TGTGCCAGCAGAGTGGCGGGGGGAAGTGAAAAACTGTTTTTT; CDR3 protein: CASRVAGGSEKLFF
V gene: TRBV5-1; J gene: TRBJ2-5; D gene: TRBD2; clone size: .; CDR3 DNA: TGCGCCAGCAGCTTGAGGCTAGCGGGAGTGGGGGAGACCCAGTACTTC; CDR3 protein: CASSLRLAGVGETQYF
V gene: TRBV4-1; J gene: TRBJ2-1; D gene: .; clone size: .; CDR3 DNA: TGCGCCAGCAGCCAAGACGGGGGTAAGCAGTTCTTC; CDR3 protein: CASSQDGGKQFF
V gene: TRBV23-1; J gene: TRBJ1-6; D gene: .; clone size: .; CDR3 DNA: TGCGCCCCAGGGGAGTTCAGCTCCTACAATTCACCCCTCCACTTT; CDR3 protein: CAPGEFSSYNSPLHF
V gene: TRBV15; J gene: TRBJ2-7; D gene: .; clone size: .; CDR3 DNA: TGTGCCACCAGCAGATACAGGGAATACGAGCAGTACTTC; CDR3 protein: CATSRYREYEQYF
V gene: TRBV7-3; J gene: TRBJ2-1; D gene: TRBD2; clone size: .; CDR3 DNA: TGTGCCAGCAGCCCGGGACTAGTCTACAATGAGCAGTTCTTC; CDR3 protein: CASSPGLVYNEQFF
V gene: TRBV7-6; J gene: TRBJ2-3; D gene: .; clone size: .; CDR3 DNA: TGTGCCAGCAGCACCGGGCCCCTCGGGAAGGATACGCAGTATTTT; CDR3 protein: CASSTGPLGKDTQYF
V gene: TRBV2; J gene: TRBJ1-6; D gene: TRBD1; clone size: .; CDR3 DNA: TGTGCCAGCAGTCCCCTGACAGGGGGTAATTCCCCCCTCCACTTT; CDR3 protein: CASSPLTGGNSPLHF
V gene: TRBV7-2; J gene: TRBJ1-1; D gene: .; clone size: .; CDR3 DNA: TGTGCCAGCCTTTTGGACAGATTTAACACTGAAGCTTTCTTT; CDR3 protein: CASLLDRFNTEAFF
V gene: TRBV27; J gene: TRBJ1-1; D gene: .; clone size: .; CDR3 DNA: TGTGCCAGCAGTTTACGGGGAAGCACTGAAGCTTTCTTT; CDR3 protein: CASSLRGSTEAFF